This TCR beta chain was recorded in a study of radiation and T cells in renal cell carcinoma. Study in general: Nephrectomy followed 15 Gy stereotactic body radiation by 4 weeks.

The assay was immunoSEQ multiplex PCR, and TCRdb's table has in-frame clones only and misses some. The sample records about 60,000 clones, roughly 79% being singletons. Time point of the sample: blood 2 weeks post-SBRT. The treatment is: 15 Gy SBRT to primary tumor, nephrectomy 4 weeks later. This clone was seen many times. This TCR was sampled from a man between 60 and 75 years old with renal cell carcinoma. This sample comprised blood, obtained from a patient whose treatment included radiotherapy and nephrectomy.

The CDR3 reads CAIGGQTNEQFF. In DNA, the CDR3 is TGTGCCATCGGTGGACAGACCAATGAGCAGTTCTTC. The genes are TRBV10-3 and TRBJ2-1, with D maybe TRBD1 (6 bases). The V end was cut by 8 bases, the J end by 6 bases, with 11 bases between. The CDR3 consists of 12 residues. Germline V lookup: CDR1 ENHRY, CDR2 SYGVKD.